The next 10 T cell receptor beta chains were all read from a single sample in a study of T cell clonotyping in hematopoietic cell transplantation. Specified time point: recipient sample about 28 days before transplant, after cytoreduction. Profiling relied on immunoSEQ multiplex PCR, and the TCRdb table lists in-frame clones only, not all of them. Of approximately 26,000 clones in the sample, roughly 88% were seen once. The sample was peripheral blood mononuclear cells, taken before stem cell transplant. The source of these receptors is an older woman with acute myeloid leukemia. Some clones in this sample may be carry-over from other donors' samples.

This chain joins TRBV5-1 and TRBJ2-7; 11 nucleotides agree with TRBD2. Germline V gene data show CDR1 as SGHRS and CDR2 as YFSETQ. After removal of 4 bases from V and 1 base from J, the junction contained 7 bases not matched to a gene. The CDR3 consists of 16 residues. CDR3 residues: CASSPGLAGPSYEQYF. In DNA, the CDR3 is TGCGCCAGCAGCCCCGGACTAGCGGGCCCTTCCTACGAGCAGTACTTC.

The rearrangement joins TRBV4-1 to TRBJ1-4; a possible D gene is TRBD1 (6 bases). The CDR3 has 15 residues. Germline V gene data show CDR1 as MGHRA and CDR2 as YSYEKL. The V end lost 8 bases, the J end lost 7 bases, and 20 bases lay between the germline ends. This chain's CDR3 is CASATGGGAGEKLFF. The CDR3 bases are TGCGCCAGCGCGACAGGCGGGGGGGCAGGTGAAAAACTGTTTTTT.

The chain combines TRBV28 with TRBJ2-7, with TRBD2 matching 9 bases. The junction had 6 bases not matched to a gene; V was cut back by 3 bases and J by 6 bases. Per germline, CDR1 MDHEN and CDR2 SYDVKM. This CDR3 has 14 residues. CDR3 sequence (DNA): TGTGCCAGCAGTTTGAGGCTAGCGGGACCCGAGCAGTACTTC. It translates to CASSLRLAGPEQYF. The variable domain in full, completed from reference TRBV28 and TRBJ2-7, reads DVKVTQSSRYLVKRTGEKVFLECVQDMDHENMFWYRQDPGLGLRLIYFSYDVKMKEKGDIPEGYSVSREKKERFSLILESASTNQTSMYLCASSLRLAGPEQYFGPGTRLTVT.

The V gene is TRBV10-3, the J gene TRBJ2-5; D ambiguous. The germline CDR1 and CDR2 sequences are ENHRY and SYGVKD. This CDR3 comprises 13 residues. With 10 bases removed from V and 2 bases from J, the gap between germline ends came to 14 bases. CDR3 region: CATLGPQQETQYF. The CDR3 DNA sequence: TGTGCCACTCTGGGCCCTCAGCAAGAGACCCAGTACTTC.

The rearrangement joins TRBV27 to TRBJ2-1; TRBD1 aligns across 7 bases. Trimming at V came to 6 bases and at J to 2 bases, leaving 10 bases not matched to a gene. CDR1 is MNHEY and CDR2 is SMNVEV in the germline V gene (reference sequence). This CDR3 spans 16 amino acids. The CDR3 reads CASSRHPQGAYNEQFF. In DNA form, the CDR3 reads TGTGCCAGCAGCCGACATCCGCAGGGGGCCTACAATGAGCAGTTCTTC.

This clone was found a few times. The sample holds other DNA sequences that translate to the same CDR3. For the CDR3, the DNA is TGTGCCAGCAGCCCCGGCCAAGAGACCCAGTACTTC. It is translated as CASSPGQETQYF. The rearrangement uses TRBV28 and TRBJ2-5; D ambiguous. Germline V CDR1 and CDR2: MDHEN, SYDVKM. Deletions cut 6 bases from V and 1 base from J, with 6 bases between. CDR3 length: 12 residues.

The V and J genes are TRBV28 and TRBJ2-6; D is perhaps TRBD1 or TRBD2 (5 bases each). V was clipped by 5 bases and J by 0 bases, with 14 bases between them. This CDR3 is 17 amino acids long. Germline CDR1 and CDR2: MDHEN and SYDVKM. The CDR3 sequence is CASSRPGPSSGANVLTF. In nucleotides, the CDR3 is TGTGCCAGCAGTCGGCCGGGACCCAGCTCTGGGGCCAACGTCCTGACTTTC.

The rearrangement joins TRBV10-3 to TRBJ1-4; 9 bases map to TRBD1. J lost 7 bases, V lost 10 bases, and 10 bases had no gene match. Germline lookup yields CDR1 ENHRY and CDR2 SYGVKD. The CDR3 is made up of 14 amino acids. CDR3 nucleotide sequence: TGTGCCACCAGACGGGACAGGGATAGTGAAAAACTGTTTTTT. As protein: CATRRDRDSEKLFF.

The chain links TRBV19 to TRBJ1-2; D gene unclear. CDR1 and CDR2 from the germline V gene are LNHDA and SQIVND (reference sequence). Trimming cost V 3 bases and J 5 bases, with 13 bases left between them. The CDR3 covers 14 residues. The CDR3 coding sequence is TGTGCCAGTAGTATCGATTTACGGGCATATGGCTACACCTTC. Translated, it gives CASSIDLRAYGYTF. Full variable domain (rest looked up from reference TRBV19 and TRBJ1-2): DGGITQSPKYLFRKEGQNVTLSCEQNLNHDAMYWYRQDPGQGLRLIYYSQIVNDFQKGDIAEGYSVSREKKESFPLTVTSAQKNPTAFYLCASSIDLRAYGYTFGSGTRLTVV.

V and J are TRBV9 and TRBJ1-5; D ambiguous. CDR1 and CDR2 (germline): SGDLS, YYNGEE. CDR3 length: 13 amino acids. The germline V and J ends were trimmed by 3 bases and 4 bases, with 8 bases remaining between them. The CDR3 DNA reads TGTGCCAGCAGCGGGACCGGTAATCAGCCCCAGCATTTT. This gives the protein CASSGTGNQPQHF.